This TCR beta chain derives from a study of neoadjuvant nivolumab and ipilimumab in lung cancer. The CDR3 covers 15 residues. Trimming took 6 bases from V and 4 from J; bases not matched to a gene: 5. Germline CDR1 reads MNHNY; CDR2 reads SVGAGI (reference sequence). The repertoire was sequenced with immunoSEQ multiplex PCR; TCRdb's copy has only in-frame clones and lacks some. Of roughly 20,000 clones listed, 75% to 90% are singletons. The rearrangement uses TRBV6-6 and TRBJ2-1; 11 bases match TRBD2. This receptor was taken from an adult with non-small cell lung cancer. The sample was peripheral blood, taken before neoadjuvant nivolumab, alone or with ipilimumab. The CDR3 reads CASSPTSGEYNEQFF. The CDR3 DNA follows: TGTGCCAGCAGCCCGACTAGCGGGGAATACAATGAGCAGTTCTTC.